This T cell receptor beta chain was captured by sequencing in a study of T cell repertoires in cytomegalovirus infection. TCRdb itself ran the reads through MiXCR, one entry per CDR3 protein. Of 350,000 to 400,000 distinct CDR3 sequences in the sample, around a third are singletons; the top ten hold 13%. Note on this clonotype: Its matching antigen is unknown.

The TCR comes from a human donor in good health (CMV status not recorded). Some clones in this sample may be carry-over from other donors' samples. The sequencing used cultured PBMCs, collected from culture after CMV antigen stimulation.

CDR3 DNA: TGTGCCAGCGGATCCAGCGGGAGAGGCACAGATACGCAGTATTTT. Translated, it gives CASGSSGRGTDTQYF. The rearrangement links TRBV7-2 to TRBJ2-3; 8 bases align to TRBD2. V shed 8 bases and J 1 base; nucleotides not matched to a gene: 8. The CDR3 is made up of 15 amino acids. The germline V gene encodes CDR1 SGHTA and CDR2 FQGNSA.